This T cell receptor (beta chain) was obtained from a study of molecular identifiers for immune sequencing clone quantification. TCRdb reprocessed the PCR reads via MiXCR and lists one record per CDR3 protein. The repertoire consists of 45,000 to 60,000 distinct CDR3 sequences, with roughly a third occurring once and the leading ten covering 3% to 4%. The CDR3 covers 14 residues. Germline V lookup: CDR1 SQVTM, CDR2 ANQGSEA. On this clonotype itself: The junction departs from the called germline gene at one end, perhaps through a read error.

This chain joins TRBV29-1 and TRBJ2-1; 10 bases fit TRBD2. The TCR comes from a human donor in good health. Some libraries in this study had Jurkat cell RNA spiked in. Material for sequencing was naive CD8+ T cells from blood, with Jurkat cell RNA spiked in. Described subset: FACS-sorted CD8+CD4-CCR7+CD45RA+ naive T cells. The CDR3 loop reads CIGVIAGGCDEQLF. The DNA of the CDR3 is TGCATCGGTGTAATAGCGGGAGGATGTGATGAGCAGTTATTC.